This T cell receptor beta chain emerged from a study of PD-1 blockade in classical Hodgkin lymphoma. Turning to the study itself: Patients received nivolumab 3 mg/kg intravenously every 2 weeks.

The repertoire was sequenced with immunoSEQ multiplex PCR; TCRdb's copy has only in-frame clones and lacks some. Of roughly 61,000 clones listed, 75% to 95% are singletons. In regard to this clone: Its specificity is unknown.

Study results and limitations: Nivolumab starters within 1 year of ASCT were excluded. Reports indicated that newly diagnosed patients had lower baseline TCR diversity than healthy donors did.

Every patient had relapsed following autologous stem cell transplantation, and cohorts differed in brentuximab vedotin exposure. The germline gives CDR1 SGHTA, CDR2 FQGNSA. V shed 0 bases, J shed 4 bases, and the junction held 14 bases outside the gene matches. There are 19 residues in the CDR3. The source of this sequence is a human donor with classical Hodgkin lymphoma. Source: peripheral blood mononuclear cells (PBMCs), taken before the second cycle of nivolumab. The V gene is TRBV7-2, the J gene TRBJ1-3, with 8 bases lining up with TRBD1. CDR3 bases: TGTGCCAGCAGCTTAGCGTCCCCCTTTCAGGGGGCGGCCGGAAACACCATATATTTT. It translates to CASSLASPFQGAAGNTIYF.